The source of this TCR beta chain is a study of early stage breast cancer tumors. V shed 1 base and J shed 6 bases, with 9 bases lying between them. The CDR3 contains 14 residues. Germline CDR1 is SNHLY and CDR2 is FYNNEI. Profiling relied on immunoSEQ multiplex PCR, and the TCRdb table lists in-frame clones only, not all of them. Among about 72,000 clones listed, approximately 79% were seen once. The material sequenced was blood. This sequence was found in a person between 55 and 69 years old with breast cancer. The J gene is TRBJ2-2, the V gene TRBV2; maybe TRBD1 (5 bases). In nucleotides, the CDR3 is TGTGCCAGCAGTGAAGAAGGGGTGGCCGGGGAGCTGTTTTTT. Its protein is CASSEEGVAGELFF.